This T cell receptor beta chain comes out of a study of control samples from healthy donors and cancer patients. Germline V lookup: CDR1 SNHLY, CDR2 FYNNEI. Trimming shortened V by 3 bases and J by 7 bases, and 18 bases separated the two germline ends. The CDR3 covers 15 residues. Data came from immunoSEQ multiplex PCR; TCRdb stores just in-frame clones and leaves some out. The sample has approximately 170,000 clones; around 88% are singletons. The sequence derives from a woman aged 25-40 years in good health. The rearrangement joins TRBV2 to TRBJ1-2, with D unclear. The sequencing sample was made of blood. The CDR3 protein is CASSEGRQTVRGYTF. The CDR3 bases are TGTGCCAGCAGTGAGGGTCGGCAGACCGTTCGTGGCTACACCTTC.